The 23 T cell receptor beta chains listed next were all sequenced from one sample in a study of tumor-infiltrating lymphocytes in primary liver carcinoma. Unsorted whole blood supplied the RNA, and germline DNA was extracted too. The researchers produced TCR beta cDNA from approximately 0.45 ug total RNA with a constant-region primer. Investigators got TCR beta libraries out of three nested multiplex PCR rounds, done with slightly modified ARM-PCR. In the first two PCR rounds, TRBV1-TRBV30 forward primers were paired with a C-beta reverse primer, and each round lasted around 10 cycles. A single record per CDR3 protein comes from TCRdb applying MiXCR to the multiplex PCR reads. The sample carries over 250,000 distinct CDR3 sequences, approximately 58% recorded once. What was sequenced was peripheral blood. These receptor sequences come from a woman aged 25 to 39 with primary liver carcinoma and hepatitis B virus infection.

Points on this clonotype: A single base separates this from a much larger clone, so it may be a read error. The V gene is TRBV12-3 or TRBV12-4, the J gene TRBJ2-1; D may be TRBD1 or TRBD2 (5 bases each). This CDR3 region has 15 residues. V lost 4 bases, J lost 9 bases, and 19 bases lay in between. CDR3 sequence (DNA): TGTGCCAGCAGTTACCGAGAGGGGTCAACGTCTGAGCAGTTCTTC. This sequence encodes CASSYREGSTSEQFF.

Notes on this clonotype: This CDR3 is missing its conserved last phenylalanine or tryptophan, likely due to a read error. No DNA is shown, since the ends of the CDR3 on it are uncertain; the CDR3 is the one TCRdb lists. This chain connects TRBV6-2 or TRBV6-3 to TRBJ2-2. Germline-derived CDR1 and CDR2 are MNHEY and SVGEGT. The CDR3 has 13 amino acids, counting both end residues. The CDR3 is CASKSTWTGELFL.

CDR3 amino acids: CARSSNGGSESHNEQFF. Written as DNA, the CDR3 is TGTGCCAGAAGCTCAAATGGGGGGAGCGAGAGTCACAATGAGCAGTTCTTC. This chain links TRBV5-3 with TRBJ2-1, with D possibly TRBD2 on 6 matching bases. TRBV5-3 is classed as an ORF, of uncertain function. The CDR3 sequence is 17 residues long. The germline V and J ends were trimmed by 3 bases and 5 bases, with 21 bases remaining between them.

The J gene is TRBJ2-1, the V gene TRBV7-9; TRBD1 matches 9 bases. This CDR3 region has 17 residues. The germline V gene encodes CDR1 SEHNR and CDR2 FQNEAQ (reference sequence). V shed 7 bases, J shed 7 bases, and the junction held 17 bases outside the gene matches. CDR3 loop: CASNFPPLDRGRNEQFF. Written as DNA, the CDR3 is TGTGCCAGCAACTTCCCCCCCCTGGACAGGGGAAGGAATGAGCAGTTCTTC.

The chain links TRBV2 to TRBJ2-3, with D perhaps matching TRBD2 (6 bases). This CDR3 contains 14 residues. CDR1 and CDR2 from the germline V gene are SNHLY and FYNNEI. Between the trimmed V and J ends, which lost 2 bases and 7 bases, there was a span of 13 bases. The CDR3 loop is CASSERVGTYTQYF. As DNA, the CDR3 is TGTGCCAGCAGTGAACGTGTCGGGACTTATACGCAGTATTTT.

This clonotype was picked up one time. This may be a read error: a much more frequent sequence differs by one nucleotide. V gene TRBV29-1 combines with J gene TRBJ2-1, with 8 bases fitting TRBD2. The germline V gene has CDR1 SQVTM and CDR2 ANQGSEA. The CDR3 extends over 15 amino acids. CDR3 sequence (DNA): TGCGGCGTTCCGGGGGGGGGGATCTCCTACAATGAGCAGTTCTTC. Translated: CGVPGGGISYNEQFF.

This clonotype was picked up one time. CDR3 DNA sequence: TGCGCCAGCAGCTTGAGGCTAGCGGGTTTCGATGAGCAGTTCTTC. Protein product: CASSLRLAGFDEQFF. The chain has TRBV5-1 and TRBJ2-1; 8 nucleotides match TRBD2. The CDR3 is made up of 15 amino acids. The ends lost 1 base at V and 8 bases at J; junction bases unmatched: 8. Germline CDR1 SGHRS, CDR2 YFSETQ. Complete variable domain (other parts from reference TRBV5-1 and TRBJ2-1): KAGVTQTPRYLIKTRGQQVTLSCSPISGHRSVSWYQQTPGQGLQFLFEYFSETQRNKGNFPGRFSGRQFSNSRSEMNVSTLELGDSALYLCASSLRLAGFDEQFFGPGTRLTVL.

V and J are TRBV5-6 and TRBJ2-4; D may be TRBD1 or TRBD2 (6 bases each). The V end was cut by 4 bases, the J end by 5 bases, with 25 bases between. Germline V CDR1 and CDR2: SGHDT, YYEEEE. This CDR3 has 18 residues. The CDR3 bases are TGTGCCAGCAGCCTGGGGGGCAGGGACCTATGGTACGAAAACATTCAGTACTTC. This encodes CASSLGGRDLWYENIQYF.

For this clonotype: A much larger clone is a single base away; this may be a read error. The rearrangement joins TRBV6-5 to TRBJ2-6; 7 bases fit TRBD1. The CDR3 runs 16 residues. Germline V CDR1 and CDR2: MNHEY, SVGAGI. DNA of the CDR3: TGTGCCAGCAGTGACTACAGGGGAAGAGGGGCCAACGTCCTGAGTTTC. Encoded protein: CASSDYRGRGANVLSF.

As regards this clonotype: This clone may be a read error of a much larger clone one base away. CDR3 DNA sequence: TGCGCCAGCAGCCACCCGGGACTAGCGGGGCCGGGGGGGCAGTTCTTC. Amino acid sequence: CASSHPGLAGPGGQFF. The chain carries TRBV4-1 and TRBJ2-1, with 13 bases identical to TRBD2. The CDR3 spans 16 residues. Trimming cost V 3 bases and J 12 bases; bases outside gene matches: 11. Germline-derived CDR1 and CDR2 are MGHRA and YSYEKL.

Comments on this clonotype: With a much larger clone just one base away, this may be a read error. This rearrangement joins TRBV12-3 or TRBV12-4 to TRBJ1-1; D not resolved. CDR3 length: 14 residues. Trimming took 2 bases from V and 0 from J, leaving 7 bases between them. CDR3 sequence reads: CASSLRALNTEAFF. Here the CDR3 DNA reads TGTGCCAGCAGTTTAAGGGCATTGAACACTGAAGCTTTCTTT.

The chain combines TRBV7-3 with TRBJ1-1; 7 nucleotides align to TRBD1. Per germline, CDR1 SGHTA and CDR2 FQGTGA. Germline trimming cut 6 bases from V and 4 bases from J; bases unmatched to any gene: 8. The CDR3 runs to 14 residues. In nucleotides, the CDR3 is TGTGCCAGCAGACCCCAACAGGGGACCACTGAAGCTTTCTTT. As protein: CASRPQQGTTEAFF.

The V gene is TRBV13, the J gene TRBJ2-1; D is possibly TRBD2 (6 bases). The germline V gene encodes CDR1 PRHDT and CDR2 FYEKMQ (reference sequence). The CDR3 extends over 13 amino acids. V lost 5 bases, J lost 12 bases, and 17 bases lay in between. The CDR3 DNA reads as TGTGCCAGCAGCAACTCAATAGCGGCCGGGCAGTTCTTC. Its translation is CASSNSIAAGQFF.

This clonotype was found a few times. CDR3 in DNA: TGCAGCGTTTTTAGGGGCACAGATACGCAGTATTTT. Protein: CSVFRGTDTQYF. The chain uses TRBV29-1 and TRBJ2-3; no reliable D call. Trimming stripped 5 bases from V and 1 base from J, with 7 bases between. The CDR3 extends over 12 amino acids. The V gene's germline CDR1 is SQVTM and CDR2 ANQGSEA.

In the case of this clonotype: A read error may be the cause here, since a much bigger clone is one base away. The chain couples TRBV10-2 to TRBJ2-4; the D gene is possibly TRBD2 (6 bases). This CDR3 spans 13 amino acids. CDR1 is WSHSY, CDR2 SAAADI, per germline. This chain's CDR3 is CASNESQGGIQYF. Here the CDR3 DNA reads TGCGCCAGCAATGAGTCCCAGGGAGGCATTCAGTACTTC.

With regard to this clonotype: Mismatch with germline at one junction end may stem from a read error. The rearrangement joins TRBV5-1 to TRBJ1-1; possibly TRBD1 for D (6 bases). The CDR3 has 14 amino acids. Germline V lookup: CDR1 SGHRS, CDR2 YFSETQ. CDR3 loop: CANSMTGVSTEVFF. DNA for the CDR3: TGCGCCAACAGCATGACAGGAGTAAGCACTGAAGTTTTCTTT.

Only a few counts were recorded for this clonotype. This rearrangement joins TRBV5-4 to TRBJ2-1, with 10 bases matching TRBD2. This CDR3 is 15 amino acids long. In germline, CDR1 is SGHNT, CDR2 YYREEE (reference sequence). V gave up 5 bases and J gave up 7 bases; unmatched junction bases: 9. DNA of the CDR3: TGTGCCAGCAGGCTAGCGGGAGTTTCGCGGAATGAGCAGTTCTTC. Translation: CASRLAGVSRNEQFF.

This clonotype was found a few times. V is TRBV7-9 and J is TRBJ2-1; 8 nucleotides align to TRBD2. In germline, CDR1 is SEHNR, CDR2 FQNEAQ (reference sequence). The CDR3 runs 15 residues. The trim removed 6 bases at V and 2 bases at J, leaving 6 bases unmatched. CDR3 in amino acids: CASRPVTSAYNEQFF. The CDR3 coding sequence is TGTGCCAGCAGACCCGTGACTAGCGCCTACAATGAGCAGTTCTTC.

On this clonotype: The junction differs from germline at one of its ends, possibly a read error. J is TRBJ2-2 and V is TRBV12-3 or TRBV12-4; D may be TRBD1 (6 bases). CDR3 length equals 15 residues. The DNA of the CDR3 is TGTGCCAACAGTCGGGACACTCCAAACACCGGGGAGCTGTTTTTT. Residues: CANSRDTPNTGELFF.

The chain couples TRBV7-9 to TRBJ2-1; D is perhaps TRBD1 (5 bases). V lost 2 bases and J lost 7, with 9 bases in between. Germline CDR1 is SEHNR and CDR2 is FQNEAQ (reference sequence). CDR3 size: 13 residues. This CDR3 is CASSLPPGNEQFF. In DNA form, the CDR3 reads TGTGCCAGCAGCTTACCCCCAGGGAATGAGCAGTTCTTC.

This clonotype showed up many times. The chain links TRBV6-5 to TRBJ1-1, with a tentative D call TRBD1 (5 bases). Germline CDR1 MNHEY, CDR2 SVGAGI. The CDR3 length is 15 residues. The V end was cut by 5 bases, the J end by 1 base, with 14 bases between. The DNA for the CDR3 is TGTGCCAGCAGTACGCCCCAGGGAGGGAACACTGAAGCTTTCTTT. Its protein product is CASSTPQGGNTEAFF.

The V and J genes are TRBV7-9 and TRBJ2-7; TRBD2 is a possible D gene (7 bases). V lost 5 bases and J lost 5, with 19 bases in between. The CDR3 is 15 residues long. CDR1 and CDR2 from the germline V gene are SEHNR and FQNEAQ (reference sequence). The CDR3 here is CASSPWGGGSNEQYF. Here the CDR3 DNA reads TGTGCCAGCAGCCCCTGGGGAGGGGGATCCAACGAGCAGTACTTC.

This clonotype was counted a single time. J is TRBJ2-7 and V is TRBV11-2; D is undetermined. The V gene's germline CDR1 is SGHAT and CDR2 FQNNGV. Trimming left V 11 bases short and J 4 bases short, with 18 bases between. The CDR3 has 13 residues. As DNA, the CDR3 is TGTGCCGGCGGCTTATCGTACCAATACGAGCAGTACTTC. It is translated as CAGGLSYQYEQYF.